This TCR beta chain was sequenced in a study of cytomegalovirus exposure and HLA in healthy donors. Notes on the study in general: Most CMV-associated TCR beta chains appeared HLA-restricted in a later analysis. Several of the most significant clusters appeared linked to common viral pathogens, based on a later analysis. Among TCR sequences, most were rare, though some public TCRs appeared in many donors.

These donors counted as nominally healthy when sampled, but unrecorded immune exposures were likely. Trimming cost V 0 bases and J 4 bases, with 17 bases left between them. The germline gives CDR1 SQVTM, CDR2 ANQGSEA. The CDR3 length is 16 residues. The PCR ran on 60 Vbeta and 13 Jbeta primers. The assay was immunoSEQ multiplex PCR, and TCRdb's table has in-frame clones only and misses some. The sample's table shows roughly 82,000 clones. Turning to this clone: Its antigen is unknown.

V and J are TRBV29-1 and TRBJ2-3; perhaps TRBD2 as D (6 bases). The TCR comes from a woman in her sixties or seventies in good health and CMV-seronegative. The sequencing input was PBMCs. CDR3 region: CSVEDWGETASDTQYF. CDR3 in DNA: TGCAGCGTTGAAGATTGGGGGGAGACAGCGTCAGATACGCAGTATTTT.